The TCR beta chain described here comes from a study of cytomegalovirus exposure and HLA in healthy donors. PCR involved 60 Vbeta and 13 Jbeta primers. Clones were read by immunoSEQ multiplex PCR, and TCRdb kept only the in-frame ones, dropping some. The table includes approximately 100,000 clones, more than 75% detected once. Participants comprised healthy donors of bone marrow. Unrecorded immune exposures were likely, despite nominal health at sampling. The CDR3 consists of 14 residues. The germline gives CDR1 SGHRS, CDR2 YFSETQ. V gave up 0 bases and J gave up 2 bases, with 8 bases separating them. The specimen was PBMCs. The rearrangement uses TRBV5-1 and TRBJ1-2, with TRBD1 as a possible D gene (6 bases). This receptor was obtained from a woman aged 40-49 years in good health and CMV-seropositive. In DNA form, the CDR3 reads TGCGCCAGCAGCTTGGTAACAGGGAACTATGGCTACACCTTC. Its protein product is CASSLVTGNYGYTF.